This is a list of T cell receptor beta chains from one sample in a study of blood T cell repertoires in COVID-19. Method: immunoSEQ multiplex PCR; TCRdb's copy keeps in-frame clones and lacks some. The data show 200,000 to 250,000 clones, 80% to 90% seen once. Sequencing was performed on peripheral blood. The receptors originated from a woman in her thirties or forties who had recovered from COVID-19. Each CDR3 is given with its conserved first and last residue. A D gene is named only where the DNA matches it firmly. Only some rows state a clone size, as once, few, many or a class for expanded clones.

>TRBJ2-1|TRBV11-2|TRBD2|-
TGTGCCAGCAGCTTGAGACGATCTGGGGCTAGCGGGGTCAATGAGCAGTTCTTC
CASSLRRSGASGVNEQFF
>TRBJ1-1|TRBV14|TRBD1|-
TGTGCCAGCAGCCCCACAGGGGGGAGGAACACTGAAGCTTTCTTT
CASSPTGGRNTEAFF
>TRBJ1-2|TRBV5-1|TRBD1|-
TGCGCCAGCAGCTGGCAGGATCCGACAGAGACAGGGGGTGGCTACACCTTC
CASSWQDPTETGGGYTF
>TRBJ1-4|TRBV25-1|-|-
TGTGCCAGCAGTGAATATGCAGCGGCCGAAAAACTGTTTTTT
CASSEYAAAEKLFF
>TRBJ1-5|TRBV19|TRBD1|-
TGTGCCAGTAGAGCACAGGGGAATCAGCCCCAGCATTTT
CASRAQGNQPQHF
>TRBJ1-2|TRBV5-1|TRBD1|-
TGCGCCAGCAGCCTCGGGAGGGGGCATATCAGCGATGGCTACACCTTC
CASSLGRGHISDGYTF
>TRBJ1-1|TRBV13|TRBD1|-
TGTGCCAGCAGCCGGGGACAGGTTGAGATAATGAACACTGAAGCTTTCTTT
CASSRGQVEIMNTEAFF
>TRBJ1-2|TRBV7-2|-|-
TGTGCCAGCAGCCCAGGGTCCAACTATGGCTACACCTTC
CASSPGSNYGYTF
>TRBJ2-5|TRBV11-2|TRBD2|-
TGTGCCAGCAGCTTAGTACGACTAGCGGGGGGGATGCAAGAGACCCAGTACTTC
CASSLVRLAGGMQETQYF
>TRBJ2-7|TRBV11-2|-|once
TGTGCCAGCAGCTTAGGTCAGCGGGTGGGTGAGCAGTACTTC
CASSLGQRVGEQYF
>TRBJ1-4|TRBV28|-|-
TGTGCCAGCAGTTTAACAGGGAATCTTAATGAAAAACTGTTTTTT
CASSLTGNLNEKLFF
>TRBJ2-7|TRBV15|TRBD1|once
TGTGCCACCAGCAGGATCCCTTCGGGACAGGGCTCCTACGAGCAGTACTTC
CATSRIPSGQGSYEQYF
>TRBJ2-7|TRBV3-1/TRBV3-2|TRBD2|-
TGTGCCAGCAGCCGAGAGCTAGCGGGGTACGAGCAGTACTTC
CASSRELAGYEQYF
>TRBJ2-2|TRBV7-6|-|-
TGTGCCAGCAGCTTAGGTGGAGGGAACACCGGGGAGCTGTTTTTT
CASSLGGGNTGELFF
>TRBJ2-2|TRBV10-3|-|-
TGTGCCATCAGTGAGTCTACTGCAAACACCGGGGAGCTGTTTTTT
CAISESTANTGELFF
>TRBJ1-1|TRBV6-5|TRBD1|-
TGTGCCAGCAGTCCAAGGGGGCGCGGCACTGAAGCTTTCTTT
CASSPRGRGTEAFF
>TRBJ1-5|TRBV19|TRBD1|-
TGTGCCAGTAGAGGAGCGAGGTTGACAGGGGAACAGCCCCAGCATTTT
CASRGARLTGEQPQHF
>TRBJ1-5|TRBV6-1|-|medium-sized
TGTGCCAGCAGTGAGGGGAGCGGGGATGGGAATCAGCCCCAGCATTTT
CASSEGSGDGNQPQHF
>TRBJ1-1|TRBV10-1|-|-
TGCGCCAGCAGTGATCCCGGGAGGCCCGAGGCTTTCTTT
CASSDPGRPEAFF
>TRBJ1-4|TRBV28|TRBD1|once
TGTGCCAGCCGATCAGGGGGAGCTAATGAAAAACTGTTTTTT
CASRSGGANEKLFF
>TRBJ2-1|TRBV5-1|TRBD1|-
TGCGCCAGCAGCTTTGTCCGGGGAACAGGGGCCAACAATGAGCAGTTCTTC
CASSFVRGTGANNEQFF
>TRBJ1-3|TRBV19|TRBD1|-
TGTGCCACCTCTCCCGTCGGGACAGGGACTACCATATATTTT
CATSPVGTGTTIYF
>TRBJ2-3|TRBV28|TRBD2|-
TGTGCCAGCAGTTTATTCGGGCGGCGGGGGGGCATCTCTCCAGATACGCAGTATTTT
CASSLFGRRGGISPDTQYF
>TRBJ2-2|TRBV19|-|-
TGTGCCAGTAGAACAGGGCGCAGGAACACCGGGGAGCTGTTTTTT
CASRTGRRNTGELFF
>TRBJ1-2|TRBV19|-|-
TGTGCCAGTAGTATAGACAGCTATGGCTACACCTTC
CASSIDSYGYTF
>TRBJ1-2|TRBV27|-|-
TGTGCCAGCAGAAATGTCGGGACTTCCTATGGCTACACCTTC
CASRNVGTSYGYTF
>TRBJ2-5|TRBV5-1|-|-
TGCGCCAGCAGCTTGGGGAGGGGTCAGGAAGAGACCCAGTACTTC
CASSLGRGQEETQYF
>TRBJ2-1|TRBV6-5|-|-
TGTGCCAGCAGGGTCAGGGAACTTAAGAATGAGCAGTTCTTC
CASRVRELKNEQFF
>TRBJ2-7|TRBV9|-|-
TGTGCCAGCTCGGAGGGGCCGAGCTCCTACGAGCAGTACTTC
CASSEGPSSYEQYF
>TRBJ1-4|TRBV7-2|-|-
TGTGCCAGCAGCTTAGATTACGCCAGAAATGAAAAACTGTTTTTT
CASSLDYARNEKLFF
>TRBJ1-1|TRBV9|TRBD1|-
TGTGCCAGCAGCGAGGGACAGGTCATGAACACTGAAGCTTTCTTT
CASSEGQVMNTEAFF
>TRBJ1-1|TRBV18|TRBD1|-
TGTGCCAGCTCACCGATATCGGACAGGGCGCTAAACACTGAAGCTTTCTTT
CASSPISDRALNTEAFF
>TRBJ2-1|TRBV9|TRBD2|-
TGTGCCAGCAGCGTAGCTACGACACCCACCATGCAGGGACTAGGGTATAATGAGCAGTTCTTC
CASSVATTPTMQGLGYNEQFF
>TRBJ1-5|TRBV28|TRBD1|-
TGTGCCAGCAGTTTAGCGAAGGGGACAGGGCGGAATCAGCCCCAGCATTTT
CASSLAKGTGRNQPQHF
>TRBJ1-5|TRBV6-1|-|-
TGTGCCAGCAGTGAGTGGGGGGACCAGCCCCAGCATTTT
CASSEWGDQPQHF
>TRBJ2-7|TRBV2|-|once
TGTGCCAGCAGTGAATTCGACAGGGAGCAGTACTTC
CASSEFDREQYF
>TRBJ2-3|TRBV10-2|TRBD1|-
TGCGCCAGCAGGGGACAGATTACAGATACGCAGTATTTT
CASRGQITDTQYF
>TRBJ2-7|TRBV12-3/TRBV12-4|-|-
TGTGCCAGCAGTTTAGAACTAGTCTACGAGCAGTACTTC
CASSLELVYEQYF
>TRBJ2-1|TRBV2|TRBD2|once
TGTGCCAGCAGTGGTCCTGGGACTACTAGGTTTGGCTACAATGAGCAGTTCTTC
CASSGPGTTRFGYNEQFF
>TRBJ1-3|TRBV7-9|TRBD1|-
TGTGCCAGCAGCACTACAGGGGTCGGAAACACCATATATTTT
CASSTTGVGNTIYF
>TRBJ1-2|TRBV29-1|-|-
TGCAGCGTTGACGGGGTGGGGAACTATGGCTACACTTTC
CSVDGVGNYGYTF
>TRBJ2-3|TRBV9|TRBD2|-
TGTGCCAGCACCAGACTAGCGGGGGCGAACACAGATACGCAGTATTTT
CASTRLAGANTDTQYF
>TRBJ2-3|TRBV11-2|TRBD2|-
TGTGCCAGCAGCCCGGGGGGGGTCACAGATACGCAGTATTTT
CASSPGGVTDTQYF
>TRBJ1-5|TRBV19|-|many
TGTGCCAGTAGTTTTGGGGGGTCGGCCCAGCATTTT
CASSFGGSAQHF
>TRBJ1-5|TRBV24-1|-|few
TGTGCCACCAGTGATCAGGGCAAGCCCCAGCATTTT
CATSDQGKPQHF
>TRBJ2-5|TRBV5-6|TRBD1|-
TGTGCCAGCAGCTACGGGACAGTTCAGGAGACCCAGTACTTC
CASSYGTVQETQYF
>TRBJ1-3|TRBV28|-|-
TGTGCCAGCATCAAACAGGGAGCTGGAAACACCATATATTTT
CASIKQGAGNTIYF
>TRBJ1-1|TRBV10-3|TRBD1|-
TGTGCCATCAGCAAGGAGGGGGCCATGAACACTGAAGCTTTCTTT
CAISKEGAMNTEAFF
>TRBJ1-2|TRBV19|-|few
TGTGCCAGTAGTGAAGACGCGGACTATGGCTACACCTTC
CASSEDADYGYTF
>TRBJ1-2|TRBV9|-|-
TGTGCCAGCAGCGTAGAGGCAGACAGAACTTATGGCTACACCTTC
CASSVEADRTYGYTF
>TRBJ2-7|TRBV19|TRBD1|-
TGTGCCAGTAGTACGGGACAGGGGGCCTACGAGCAGTACTTC
CASSTGQGAYEQYF
>TRBJ2-1|TRBV18|TRBD1|-
TGTGCCAGCTCATCGACAGGGTCTTTTTCGAATGAGCAGTTCTTC
CASSSTGSFSNEQFF
>TRBJ1-1|TRBV11-3|-|-
TGTGCCAGCAGACATCCGGGGGACACTGAAGCTTTCTTT
CASRHPGDTEAFF
>TRBJ1-1|TRBV4-2|-|-
TGTGCCAGCAGCCATGGGGGGTTGGGGGATGAGACTGAAGCTTTCTTT
CASSHGGLGDETEAFF
>TRBJ2-2|TRBV4-1|-|-
TGCGCCAGCAGCCAAGATCCATTGCGGCTGAACACCGGGGAGCTGTTTTTT
CASSQDPLRLNTGELFF
>TRBJ2-5|TRBV2|-|once
TGTGCCAGCAGTGAAGGGGGAGGACAAGAGACCCAGTACTTC
CASSEGGGQETQYF
>TRBJ1-2|TRBV2|TRBD1|-
TGTGCCAGCGAGGGACAGGATGACTATGGCTACACCTTC
CASEGQDDYGYTF